This TCR beta chain was captured by sequencing in a study of Graves' ophthalmopathy and Graves' hyperthyroidism (dated by TCRdb to 2016 to 2019). In terms of the full investigation: Peripheral blood was collected at initial diagnosis, prior to any treatment. To tell Graves' ophthalmopathy apart from Graves' hyperthyroidism, and to predict which patients would progress to ophthalmopathy, the study relied on TCR beta repertoire signatures. In total, around 130 blood samples were TCR-sequenced: 43 ophthalmopathy, under 85 hyperthyroidism and around 17 hyperthyroidism-to-ophthalmopathy patients. A discovery set of 95 to 100 patients (around 40 ophthalmopathy, 55 to 60 stable hyperthyroidism) was enrolled to explore V-J signatures distinguishing ophthalmopathy from hyperthyroidism. For independent validation, a separate cohort was made up of approximately 18 hyperthyroidism patients plus 17 patients who later progressed from hyperthyroidism to ophthalmopathy. In roughly 6 hyperthyroidism patients, T-cell repertoires of thyroid tissue and blood were compared. Once sampling was done, hyperthyroidism patients were given methimazole at a starting dose of 30 mg daily, while ophthalmopathy patients were given high-dose intravenous methylprednisolone.

For repertoire sequencing, TCR beta CDR3 regions were amplified from RNA transcripts. A first-round RT-PCR used HTBI primers with the Qiagen OneStep RT-PCR kit, followed by a second-round multiplex PCR, size selection and purification. Sequencing of the libraries was carried out on an Illumina HiSeq2000 in paired-end mode with 100 bp reads. The paper's data handling went like this. SOAPnuke was used to process the reads, removing any read that contained adapters or uncalled bases, had a mean Phred below 15, or lacked an exact match to the constant primer or identifier. COPE v1.2.5 was used to merge high-quality paired reads. Clonotypes were defined as unique nucleotide sequences and were aligned to IMGT TRB V, D and J references using MiTCR v1.1. The analysis was limited to V-J combinations with a frequency above 0.0001, which together covered 99.2% of the repertoires. For each V-J combination, a TCR clonal expansion and chaos score was defined as the ratio of F50 clonal expansion to chaos observed in the TCRdist matrix. Welch's t-statistics and random forest were used to reduce the features to some 13 V-J combinations, which were then used as input to a naive Bayes classifier. The similarity between thyroid and blood repertoires was quantified using the Morisita-Horn index. TCRdb passed the public sequencing reads through fastp at Q25 and MiXCR, retaining productive beta sequences. Merged by CDR3 protein, the rows form single entries marked with the most common genes and DNA. What appears here as the V and J calls and clone size reflects TCRdb's work, not the paper's. The sample table holds some 360,000 distinct CDR3 sequences, of which about a sixth were seen once. Jointly, the top ten make up roughly 2.4% of the sample.

Points the paper makes about the study in general: In cross-validation, the 13-signature model distinguished ophthalmopathy from stable hyperthyroidism with 85% to 90% sensitivity and around 81% specificity, and in the test set the corresponding values were around 80% and 75%. Most expanded thyroid clonotypes with a frequency above 0.001 also appeared in blood, which suggests that blood repertoires may reflect the immune response in the thyroid. Sample size was not predetermined statistically, and investigators were not blinded to group allocation. In validation, the model predicted ophthalmopathy progression with about 71% sensitivity and approximately 72% specificity; 12 predicted patients were CT-confirmed with GO in a median of approximately six months.

Stable hyperthyroidism was defined as no progression to ophthalmopathy within 18 months of follow-up. Hyperthyroidism patients were newly diagnosed, were aged 18 to 65 years, and had a disease duration under 2 months. Patients with other autoimmune diseases, uncontrolled infections, pregnancy or lactation were excluded. Clinical symptoms, serum thyroxine, TRAb, thyroid ultrasound and orbital computed tomography formed the basis of the diagnosis. Ficoll-Paque density gradient centrifugation was used to isolate PBMCs from 10 ml of fresh peripheral blood. Total RNA was extracted with Trizol reagent and quality-checked on an Agilent 2100 Bioanalyzer. The CDR3 numbers 18 residues from cysteine through phenylalanine. Solely the CDR3 DNA is kept, with 54 bases framed from the first base. V loses 5 bases at its end and J loses 0 bases; junction bases beyond the gene matches: 10. The germline V gene (reference sequence) provides CDR1 MNHEY and CDR2 SMNVEV.

Of note for this clonotype: It lacks a known antigen. Base-call qualities are not available, and no considerably larger clone is one nucleotide away.

The chain employs TRBV27 and TRBJ2-2; TRBD1 fits 9 bases in the junction. The receptor comes from an adult woman with stable Graves' hyperthyroidism. The sequencing input was peripheral blood. Here the CDR3 is given as CASSRAPGQGANTGELFF. The DNA reads TGTGCCAGCAGTCGGGCTCCGGGACAGGGTGCGAACACCGGGGAGCTGTTTTTT.